A selection of T cell receptor beta chains follows, all from one sample in a study of OX40 agonist ivuxolimab in advanced cancers. Here immunoSEQ multiplex PCR was the method, and the copy in TCRdb shows in-frame clones only, minus some. The sample shows approximately 58,000 clones, around 79% of them seen only once. The sequencing used CD4+ or CD8+ T cells sorted from blood, collected in a trial of the OX40 agonist ivuxolimab. These receptors originate from an adult with an advanced solid tumor such as melanoma, head and neck, liver or kidney cancer. Both conserved end residues are part of each CDR3. The order of the fields is clone size, D gene, CDR3 length, V gene, J gene, CDR3 DNA, CDR3 protein. A D gene is named only where the DNA matches it firmly. A clone size is listed for some rows: how often the clone was seen (once, few, many), or a class if it is expanded.

.	.	14	TRBV28	TRBJ1-1	TGTGCCACCCAGACTGGGGGGGTTCGGGATGAAGCTTTCTTT	CATQTGGVRDEAFF
.	.	17	TRBV28	TRBJ1-5	TGTGCCAGCAGTCCCTTGTTTTTGCAACGAGGCAATCAGCCCCAGCATTTT	CASSPLFLQRGNQPQHF
.	.	15	TRBV7-9	TRBJ1-2	TGTGCCAGCAGCCCACAGGAGGACTCTAACTATGGCTACACCTTC	CASSPQEDSNYGYTF
.	TRBD1	14	TRBV5-4	TRBJ2-7	TGTGCCAGCAGCTATGGACAGGGACACTACGAGCAGTACTTC	CASSYGQGHYEQYF
.	TRBD1	15	TRBV19	TRBJ1-1	TGTGCCAGTAGTTCCCGGGACAGGGTACTTAATGAAGCTTTCTTT	CASSSRDRVLNEAFF
few	.	13	TRBV7-3	TRBJ2-5	TGTGCCAGCAGCCCCTGGGGCGAAGAGACCCAGTACTTC	CASSPWGEETQYF
once	.	16	TRBV18	TRBJ2-2	TGTGCCAGCTCACCTTTTTCAGGCGGGGACACCGGGGAGCTGTTTTTT	CASSPFSGGDTGELFF
.	TRBD1	16	TRBV7-2	TRBJ1-5	TGTGCCAGCAGCCAGGGGGGGACGACTAACAATCAGCCCCAGCATTTT	CASSQGGTTNNQPQHF
.	.	13	TRBV7-9	TRBJ1-2	TGTGCCAGCAACTTACAGGGCCGGGGAGGCTACACCTTC	CASNLQGRGGYTF
.	.	13	TRBV10-1	TRBJ1-2	TGCGCCAGCAGTGGGATAGACAGTGATGGCTACACCTTC	CASSGIDSDGYTF
.	.	14	TRBV11-2	TRBJ1-2	TGTGCCAGCAGCTCCGTCAGGGATAAGGATGGCTACACCTTC	CASSSVRDKDGYTF
.	TRBD2	14	TRBV9	TRBJ2-1	TGTGCCAGCAGCGTGCGGGAGCTCGTCGATGAGCAGTTCTTC	CASSVRELVDEQFF
.	.	13	TRBV5-6	TRBJ2-5	TGTGCCAGCAGCCTCCAAGGGGGAGAGACCCAGTACTTC	CASSLQGGETQYF
.	.	14	TRBV30	TRBJ2-5	TGTGCCTGGAAGATTAAGGGCCTCCAAGAGACCCAGTACTTC	CAWKIKGLQETQYF
.	TRBD1	14	TRBV19	TRBJ1-2	TGTGCCAGTAGTATCCCGGACAGGGTTGATGGCTACACCTTC	CASSIPDRVDGYTF
.	.	12	TRBV7-2	TRBJ2-2	TGTGCCAGCAGCCTACAGGCGAGGGAGCTGTTTTTT	CASSLQARELFF
few	.	15	TRBV30	TRBJ2-7	TGTGCCTGGACACCTCGGGACCTCAGTACCTACGAGCAGTACTTC	CAWTPRDLSTYEQYF
.	.	16	TRBV4-1	TRBJ1-6	TGCGCCAGCAGCTCTACCGGGGGGGCGACAGGTCAAGGCCTCCACTTT	CASSSTGGATGQGLHF
.	.	14	TRBV7-9	TRBJ2-5	TGTGCCAGCAGCTTAGAAGCGGGCCAAGAGACCCAGTACTTC	CASSLEAGQETQYF
few	.	12	TRBV11-3	TRBJ2-3	TGTGCCAGCAGCACCGACAGGGATACGCAGTATTTT	CASSTDRDTQYF
.	.	13	TRBV7-3	TRBJ2-3	TGTGCCAGTCGCTCCGGGAGCACAGATACGCAGTATTTT	CASRSGSTDTQYF
.	TRBD2	13	TRBV25-1	TRBJ2-3	TGTGCCACCGGACTAGCGGGCACAGATACGCAGTATTTT	CATGLAGTDTQYF